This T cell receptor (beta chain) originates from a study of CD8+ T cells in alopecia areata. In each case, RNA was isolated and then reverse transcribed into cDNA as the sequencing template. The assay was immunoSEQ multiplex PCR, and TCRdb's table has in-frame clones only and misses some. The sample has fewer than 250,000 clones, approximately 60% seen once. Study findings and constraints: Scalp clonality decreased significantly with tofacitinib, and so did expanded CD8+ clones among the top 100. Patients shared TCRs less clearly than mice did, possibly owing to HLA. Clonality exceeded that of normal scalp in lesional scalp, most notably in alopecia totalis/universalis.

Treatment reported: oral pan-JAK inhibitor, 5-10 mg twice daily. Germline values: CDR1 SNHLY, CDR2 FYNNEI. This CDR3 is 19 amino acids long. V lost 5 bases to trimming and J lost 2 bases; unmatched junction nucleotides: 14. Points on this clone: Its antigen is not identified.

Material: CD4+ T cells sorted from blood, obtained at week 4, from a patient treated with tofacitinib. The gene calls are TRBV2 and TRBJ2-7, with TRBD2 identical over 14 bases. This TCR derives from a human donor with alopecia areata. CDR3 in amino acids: CASSPGAGTSGSRPYEQYF. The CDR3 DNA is TGTGCCAGCAGTCCGGGGGCCGGGACTAGCGGGAGCCGACCCTACGAGCAGTACTTC.